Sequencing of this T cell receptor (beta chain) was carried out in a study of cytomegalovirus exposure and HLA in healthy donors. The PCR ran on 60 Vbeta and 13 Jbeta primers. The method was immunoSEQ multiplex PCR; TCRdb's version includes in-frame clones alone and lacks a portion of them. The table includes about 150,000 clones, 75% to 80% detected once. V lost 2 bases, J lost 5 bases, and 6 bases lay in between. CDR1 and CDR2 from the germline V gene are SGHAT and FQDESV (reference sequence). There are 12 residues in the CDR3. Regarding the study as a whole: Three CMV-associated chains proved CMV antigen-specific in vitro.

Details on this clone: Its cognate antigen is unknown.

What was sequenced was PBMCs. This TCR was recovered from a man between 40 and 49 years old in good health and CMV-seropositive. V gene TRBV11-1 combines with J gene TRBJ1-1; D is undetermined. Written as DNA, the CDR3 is TGTGCCAGCAGCTTATCGGGAACTGAAGCTTTCTTT. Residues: CASSLSGTEAFF. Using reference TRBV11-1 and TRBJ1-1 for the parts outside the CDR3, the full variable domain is EAEVAQSPRYKITEKSQAVAFWCDPISGHATLYWYRQILGQGPELLVQFQDESVVDDSQLPKDRFSAERLKGVDSTLKIQPAELGDSAMYLCASSLSGTEAFFGQGTRLTVV.